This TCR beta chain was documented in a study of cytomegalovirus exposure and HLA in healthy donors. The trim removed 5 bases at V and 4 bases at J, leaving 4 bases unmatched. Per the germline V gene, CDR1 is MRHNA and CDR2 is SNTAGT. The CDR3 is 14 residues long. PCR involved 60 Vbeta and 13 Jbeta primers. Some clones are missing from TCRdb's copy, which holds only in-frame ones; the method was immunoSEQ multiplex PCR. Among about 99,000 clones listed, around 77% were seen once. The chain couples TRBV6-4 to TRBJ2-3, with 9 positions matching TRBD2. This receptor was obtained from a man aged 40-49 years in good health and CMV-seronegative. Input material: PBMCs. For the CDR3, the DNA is TGTGCCAGCAGTTTAGCGGGAGAGTCAGATACGCAGTATTTT. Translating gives CASSLAGESDTQYF.